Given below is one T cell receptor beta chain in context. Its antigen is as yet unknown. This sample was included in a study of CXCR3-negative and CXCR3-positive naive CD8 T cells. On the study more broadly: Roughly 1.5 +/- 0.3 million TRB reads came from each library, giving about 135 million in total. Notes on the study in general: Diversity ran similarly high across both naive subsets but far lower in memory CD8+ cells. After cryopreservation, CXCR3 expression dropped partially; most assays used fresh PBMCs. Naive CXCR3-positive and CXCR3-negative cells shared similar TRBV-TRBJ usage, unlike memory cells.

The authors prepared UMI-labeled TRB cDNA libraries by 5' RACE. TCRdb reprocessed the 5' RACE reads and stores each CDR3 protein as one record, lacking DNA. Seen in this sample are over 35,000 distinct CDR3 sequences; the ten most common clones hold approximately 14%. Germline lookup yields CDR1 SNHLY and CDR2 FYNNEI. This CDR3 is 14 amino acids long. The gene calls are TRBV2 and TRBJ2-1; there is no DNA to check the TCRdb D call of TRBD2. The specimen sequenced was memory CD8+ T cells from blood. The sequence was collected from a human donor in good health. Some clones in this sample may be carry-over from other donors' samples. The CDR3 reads CASSGLAGAREQFF.